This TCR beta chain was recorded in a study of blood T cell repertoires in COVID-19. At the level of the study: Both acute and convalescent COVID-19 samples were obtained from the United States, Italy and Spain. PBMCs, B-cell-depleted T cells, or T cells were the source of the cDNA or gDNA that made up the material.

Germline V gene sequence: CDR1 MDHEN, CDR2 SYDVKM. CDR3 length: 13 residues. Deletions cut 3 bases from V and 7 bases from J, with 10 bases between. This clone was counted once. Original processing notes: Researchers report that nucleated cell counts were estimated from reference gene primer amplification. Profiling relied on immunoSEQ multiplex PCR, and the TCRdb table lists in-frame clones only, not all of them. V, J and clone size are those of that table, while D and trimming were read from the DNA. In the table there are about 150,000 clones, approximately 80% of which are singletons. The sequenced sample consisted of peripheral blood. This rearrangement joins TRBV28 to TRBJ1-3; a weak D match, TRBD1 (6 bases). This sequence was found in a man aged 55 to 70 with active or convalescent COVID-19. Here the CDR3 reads CASSFRGVNTIYF. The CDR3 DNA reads TGTGCCAGCAGTTTCAGGGGAGTCAACACCATATATTTT. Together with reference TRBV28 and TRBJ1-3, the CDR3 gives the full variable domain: DVKVTQSSRYLVKRTGEKVFLECVQDMDHENMFWYRQDPGLGLRLIYFSYDVKMKEKGDIPEGYSVSREKKERFSLILESASTNQTSMYLCASSFRGVNTIYFGEGSWLTVV.